The clone carrying this T cell receptor beta chain was observed a single time. The protocol was immunoSEQ multiplex PCR, while the TCRdb copy is restricted to in-frame clones and leaves out a portion. The table records about 120,000 clones, more than 70% of them present only once. The data were obtained in a study of control samples from healthy donors and cancer patients. This clonotype was obtained from a man between 60 and 75 years old in good health. Sequencing was carried out using blood.

CDR3 DNA: TGTGCCAGCAGTGAAGGACAGGGGGCGTATGAGACCCAGTACTTC. It is translated as CASSEGQGAYETQYF. This chain links TRBV2 with TRBJ2-5; 10 nucleotides match TRBD1. The CDR3 has 15 residues. With V trimmed by 1 base and J by 5 bases, 4 bases remained unmatched. CDR1 SNHLY and CDR2 FYNNEI come from the germline V gene.